The TCR beta chain under discussion was sequenced for a study of vaccination effects on CD4 cells after COVID-19. The overall study: There were a couple of convalescent patients who gave samples 16 days and one week before vaccination.

About this clone: Its antigen is not identified.

Germline V gene sequence: CDR1 SGHRS, CDR2 YFSETQ. The V end was cut by 0 bases, the J end by 7 bases, with 8 bases between. The CDR3 covers 13 residues. Antigen-specific CD4+ T cells were expanded with viral peptide pools in the ViraFEST assay before sequencing. Upon completion of under eleven days in culture, CD4+ T cells were isolated. PCR-confirmed SARS-CoV-2 infection occurred in the person between March and December 2020. General study findings and limits: Few convalescent patients, and no early post-infection timepoints, were available to the study.

Some clones are missing from TCRdb's copy, which holds only in-frame ones; the method was immunoSEQ multiplex PCR. The sample carries about 70,000 clones, around 70% recorded once. The specimen was CD4+ T cells from PBMCs cultured with HIV peptides, collected before COVID-19 vaccination. Subset meaning: HIV-1 Nef peptide pool negative control/reference culture. The sequence was collected from a human donor who had a prior SARS-CoV-2 infection. The chain couples TRBV5-1 to TRBJ1-5; D ambiguous. In DNA, the CDR3 is TGCGCCAGCAGCTTGGTGGGAGGCCAGCCCCAGCATTTT. Its translation is CASSLVGGQPQHF.